This is a list of T cell receptor beta chains from one sample in a study of human T cells and chemical hapten exposure. MiXCR, applied by TCRdb to the RACE reads, yields one record per CDR3 protein. The sample shows 150,000 to 200,000 distinct CDR3 sequences, around 30% of them seen only once. The specimen was whole blood, collected in connection with sensitization to the hapten diphenylcyclopropenone (DPC). These TCRs come from a woman between 25 and 40 years old with alopecia areata. Some clones in this sample may be carry-over from other donors' samples. Both conserved end residues are part of each CDR3. D genes are given only for firm matches. The size entry is marked missing in some rows and otherwise reads once, few, many or a size class.

cdr3_length	d_call	v_call	clone_size	j_call	cdr3_aa	cdr3_nt
16	-	TRBV4-3	many	TRBJ2-7	CASSPDWASGSYEQYF	TGCGCCAGCAGCCCGGACTGGGCCTCTGGTAGCTACGAGCAGTACTTC
12	-	TRBV27	-	TRBJ1-2	CASGRADYGYTF	TGTGCCAGCGGCCGGGCCGACTATGGCTACACCTTC
13	TRBD1	TRBV29-1	-	TRBJ1-1	CSVETGAFTEAFF	TGCAGCGTTGAGACAGGGGCTTTTACTGAAGCTTTCTTT
13	-	TRBV6-5	few	TRBJ1-6	CASSYAGNSPLHF	TGTGCCAGCAGTTACGCAGGGAATTCACCCCTCCACTTT
17	TRBD1	TRBV12-5	few	TRBJ1-2	CASGLKTGTASNYGYTF	TGTGCTAGTGGTCTTAAAACCGGGACAGCAAGTAACTATGGCTACACCTTC
16	TRBD2	TRBV29-1	-	TRBJ2-3	CSVYGLAGGPGDTQYF	TGCAGCGTCTACGGACTAGCGGGAGGGCCTGGAGATACGCAGTATTTT
13	-	TRBV10-3	few	TRBJ2-3	CAISLGQSDTQYF	TGTGCCATCAGTCTCGGACAAAGTGATACGCAGTATTTT
15	TRBD2	TRBV18	-	TRBJ2-1	CASSPRASGVGEQFF	TGTGCCAGCTCACCACGAGCTAGCGGGGTGGGTGAGCAGTTCTTC
15	-	TRBV20-1	few	TRBJ1-1	CSAKQGNVVHTEAFF	TGCAGTGCTAAGCAGGGTAACGTTGTGCACACTGAAGCTTTCTTT
15	TRBD1	TRBV12-3/TRBV12-4	-	TRBJ1-1	CASSTRQGAGAEAFF	TGTGCCAGCAGTACCCGACAGGGAGCAGGGGCTGAAGCTTTCTTT
14	-	TRBV12-3/TRBV12-4	-	TRBJ1-2	CASSLAAVSYGYTF	TGTGCCAGCAGTTTAGCCGCAGTGAGCTATGGCTACACCTTC
13	-	TRBV5-5	once	TRBJ2-1	CASSLRPINEQFF	TGTGCCAGCAGCTTACGACCGATTAATGAGCAGTTCTTC
16	TRBD1	TRBV7-2	-	TRBJ1-2	CASSLAGQGRVYGYTF	TGTGCCAGCAGTTTAGCGGGACAGGGGCGGGTCTATGGCTACACCTTC
16	TRBD2	TRBV4-3	few	TRBJ2-3	CASSQDGAGGGDTQYF	TGCGCCAGCAGCCAAGATGGAGCGGGGGGGGGAGATACGCAGTATTTT
16	TRBD2	TRBV20-1	many	TRBJ2-3	CSARRLAGVLTDTQYF	TGCAGTGCTAGGCGCCTAGCGGGGGTTCTCACAGATACGCAGTATTTT
12	-	TRBV28	-	TRBJ1-2	CASRGPLGGYTF	TGTGCCAGCAGAGGACCCCTAGGGGGCTACACCTTC
12	-	TRBV20-1	few	TRBJ2-6	CSGSSGANVLTF	TGCAGTGGAAGCTCTGGGGCCAACGTCCTGACTTTC
15	TRBD2	TRBV7-2	-	TRBJ2-3	CASSLVAGGLDTQYF	TGTGCCAGCAGCTTAGTAGCGGGGGGGCTAGATACGCAGTATTTT
14	-	TRBV2	-	TRBJ1-5	CASHSGETHQPQHF	TGTGCCAGCCACTCAGGGGAAACTCATCAGCCCCAGCATTTT
15	TRBD2	TRBV5-1	-	TRBJ2-1	CATQTGGVSYNEQFF	TGCGCCACACAAACGGGAGGGGTCTCCTACAATGAGCAGTTCTTC
14	-	TRBV5-6	-	TRBJ1-3	CASSLGFSGNTIYF	TGTGCCAGCAGCTTGGGGTTCTCTGGAAACACCATATATTTT
14	TRBD2	TRBV29-1	-	TRBJ2-1	CSVDDSGGRNEQFF	TGCAGCGTTGATGATAGCGGGGGGCGGAATGAGCAGTTCTTC
13	TRBD1	TRBV10-3	-	TRBJ2-7	CAIRWDRSYEQYF	TGTGCCATCAGATGGGACAGGAGCTACGAGCAGTACTTC
13	-	TRBV29-1	few	TRBJ1-2	CSADLGPNYGYTF	TGCAGCGCCGACTTGGGGCCCAACTATGGCTACACCTTC
14	-	TRBV12-3/TRBV12-4	few	TRBJ2-3	CASSFGRGLDTQYF	TGTGCCAGCAGTTTCGGGCGGGGGCTCGATACGCAGTATTTT
14	-	TRBV6-5	-	TRBJ1-5	CASSYVQGNQPQHF	TGTGCCAGCAGTTACGTCCAGGGGAACCAGCCCCAGCATTTT
15	TRBD2	TRBV20-1	-	TRBJ2-2	CSARALAANTGELFF	TGCAGTGCTAGAGCACTAGCGGCAAACACCGGGGAGCTGTTTTTT
14	-	TRBV9	-	TRBJ1-5	CASSVAGEAQPQHF	TGTGCCAGCAGCGTAGCTGGGGAGGCTCAGCCCCAGCATTTT
15	-	TRBV20-1	-	TRBJ2-3	CSARIPKRSTDTQYF	TGCAGTGCTAGAATACCCAAGCGGTCAACAGATACGCAGTATTTT
13	-	TRBV20-1	-	TRBJ2-7	CSARGRYFYEQYF	TGCAGTGCTAGGGGGCGCTACTTTTACGAGCAGTACTTC
15	-	TRBV28	-	TRBJ1-5	CASSTGSTGNQPQHF	TGTGCCAGCTCGACCGGGTCAACGGGCAATCAGCCCCAGCATTTT
11	-	TRBV6-1	-	TRBJ1-1	CASTGDTEAFF	TGTGCCAGCACAGGGGACACTGAAGCTTTCTTT
13	-	TRBV27	-	TRBJ2-7	CASSFRDMYEQYF	TGTGCCAGCAGTTTCCGGGACATGTACGAGCAGTACTTC
15	-	TRBV4-3	-	TRBJ1-6	CASSQAGAGGSPLHF	TGCGCCAGCAGCCAAGCGGGGGCGGGAGGTTCACCCCTCCACTTT
15	-	TRBV4-1	few	TRBJ2-5	CASSQDGNGQETQYF	TGCGCCAGCAGCCAAGATGGGAATGGCCAAGAGACCCAGTACTTC
14	TRBD2	TRBV10-3	-	TRBJ2-3	CAISESTRGVTQYF	TGTGCCATCAGTGAGTCGACTCGGGGGGTAACGCAGTATTTT
15	TRBD1	TRBV11-2	many	TRBJ2-1	CASMRDRETYNEQFF	TGTGCCAGCATGCGAGACAGGGAAACCTACAATGAGCAGTTCTTC
13	-	TRBV28	-	TRBJ2-2	CASRGANTGELFF	TGTGCCAGCAGGGGAGCGAACACCGGGGAGCTGTTTTTT
11	-	TRBV6-5	-	TRBJ1-2	CASSYGDGYTF	TGTGCCAGCAGTTATGGGGATGGCTACACCTTC
15	TRBD2	TRBV28	few	TRBJ2-7	CASSLGDGRLYEQYF	TGTGCCAGCAGTTTGGGGGACGGGAGGCTCTACGAGCAGTACTTC
15	-	TRBV4-2	few	TRBJ1-5	CASSQETDSNQPQHF	TGTGCCAGCAGCCAAGAGACAGATAGCAATCAGCCCCAGCATTTT
12	-	TRBV28	-	TRBJ2-3	CASSLKPDTQYF	TGTGCCAGCAGTTTAAAACCAGATACGCAGTATTTT
14	TRBD1	TRBV20-1	few	TRBJ2-7	CSARPGQSSYEQYF	TGCAGTGCTAGGCCGGGACAGAGCTCCTACGAGCAGTACTTC
12	-	TRBV7-9	-	TRBJ2-7	CASSRTSGWQYF	TGTGCCAGCAGCCGGACCAGCGGTTGGCAGTACTTC
13	-	TRBV7-2	-	TRBJ1-5	CASTGDTYQPQHF	TGTGCCAGCACCGGGGACACTTATCAGCCCCAGCATTTT
15	TRBD1	TRBV19	few	TRBJ1-4	CASSFGQATNEKLFF	TGTGCCAGTAGTTTTGGACAGGCTACTAATGAAAAACTGTTTTTT
13	-	TRBV6-6	many	TRBJ1-4	CASTRDTNEKLFF	TGTGCCAGCACCCGGGACACTAATGAAAAACTGTTTTTT
13	-	TRBV7-2	-	TRBJ1-5	CASSFVQDQPQHF	TGTGCCAGCAGCTTTGTACAGGATCAGCCCCAGCATTTT
16	TRBD1	TRBV27	few	TRBJ1-2	CASSRVNRGLDYGYTF	TGTGCCAGCTCGCGAGTTAACAGGGGTTTGGACTATGGCTACACCTTC
15	TRBD1	TRBV6-5	-	TRBJ2-2	CASSPGQVFTGELFF	TGTGCCAGCAGCCCCGGACAGGTCTTCACCGGGGAGCTGTTTTTT
17	TRBD1	TRBV5-6	few	TRBJ2-1	CASSYWTGISSYNEQFF	TGTGCCAGCAGCTACTGGACAGGGATAAGCTCCTACAATGAGCAGTTCTTC
14	-	TRBV7-2	few	TRBJ2-7	CASSLLGGPTEQYF	TGTGCCAGCAGCCTCCTGGGGGGGCCTACCGAGCAGTACTTC
13	TRBD1	TRBV20-1	-	TRBJ1-5	CSARTGVRQPQHF	TGCAGTGCTAGGACAGGGGTCAGGCAGCCCCAGCATTTT
20	-	TRBV7-7	-	TRBJ2-7	CASSVPPFLNRPYSCYEQYF	-
14	-	TRBV3-1	many	TRBJ2-7	CASSPQTDSYEQYF	TGTGCCAGCAGCCCCCAGACAGACTCCTACGAGCAGTACTTC
14	TRBD1	TRBV28	-	TRBJ1-1	CASSLGTGFTEAFF	TGTGCCAGCAGCCTCGGGACAGGGTTTACTGAAGCTTTCTTT
14	TRBD2	TRBV28	-	TRBJ2-1	CASGLGQAGNEQFF	TGTGCCAGCGGACTAGGACAAGCGGGGAATGAGCAGTTCTTC
15	-	TRBV6-2/TRBV6-3	few	TRBJ1-5	CASRTTGSGNQPQHF	TGTGCCAGCAGAACCACAGGGTCTGGCAATCAGCCCCAGCATTTT
14	TRBD2	TRBV28	-	TRBJ2-7	CASSRSGRSYEQYF	TGTGCCAGCAGCCGTAGCGGGAGGTCCTACGAGCAGTACTTC